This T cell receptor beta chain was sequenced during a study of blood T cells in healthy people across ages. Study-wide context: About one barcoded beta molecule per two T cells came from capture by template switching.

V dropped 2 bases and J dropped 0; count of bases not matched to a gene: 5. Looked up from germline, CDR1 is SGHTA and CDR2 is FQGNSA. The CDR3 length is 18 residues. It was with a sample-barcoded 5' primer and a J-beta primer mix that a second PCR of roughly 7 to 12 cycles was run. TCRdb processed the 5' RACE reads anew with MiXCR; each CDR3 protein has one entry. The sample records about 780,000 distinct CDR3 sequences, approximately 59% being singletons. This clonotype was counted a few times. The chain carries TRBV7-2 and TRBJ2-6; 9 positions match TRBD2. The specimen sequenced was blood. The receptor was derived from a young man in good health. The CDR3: CASSLTAREGSGANVLTF. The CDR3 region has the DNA TGTGCCAGCAGCTTAACTGCGCGGGAGGGCTCTGGGGCCAACGTCCTGACTTTC.